This TCR beta chain was observed in a study of blood T cell repertoires in COVID-19 (TCRdb year 2020). Some background on the complete study: Samples from collaborators originated in the United States, Italy and Spain and spanned both the acute and convalescent phases of COVID-19. The prospective study material was composed of cDNA or gDNA derived from T cells, B-cell-depleted T cells, or PBMCs. Deeply sampled blood TCRbeta repertoires from subjects exposed to, actively infected with, or recovered from COVID-19 were included in the dataset. The repertoires were released in a freely available public database intended as a resource for research on the immune response to SARS-CoV-2. The samples were drawn from two sources: the first 160 participants of the ongoing ImmuneRACE study, and 1,254 subjects contributed by 6 global collaborators. The sample metadata nearly always contained a de-identified subject ID, COVID-19 status, age in years and sex. Where available, HLA class I and class II types were obtained from metadata supplied by the sample provider rather than from assay-based typing.

Looking up the germline V gene yields CDR1 MDHEN and CDR2 SYDVKM. Deletion took 3 bases off V and 3 bases off J, with a span of 12 bases between the germline ends. The CDR3, cysteine through phenylalanine, is 16 amino acids long. Only the CDR3 region is kept as DNA, spanning 48 bases read in frame from base 1. General study outcomes and caveats: The amount of clinical and demographic metadata varied by source and participant and was provided uncurated.

One collaborating source in Seattle enrolled patients during active infection and followed them longitudinally through the course of disease. The collaborating institutions used their own protocols to collect whole blood in K2EDTA tubes. For TCRbeta analysis, collaborators shipped samples as frozen whole blood, isolated PBMCs, or DNA extracted from either of those sample types. TCRbeta CDR3 regions were amplified from genomic DNA by means of the immunoSEQ Assay, a bias-controlled multiplex PCR. In the paper's pipeline: The number of nucleated cells in each sample was estimated from the amplification of reference gene primers within the assay. To quantify the absolute abundance of each unique TCRbeta CDR3 rearrangement, sequence reads were collapsed and filtered. Productive Simpson clonality was computed per sample as the square root of Simpson's diversity index over productive rearrangements. TCRdb limited this immuneACCESS table to in-frame rearrangements with V and J called. A share of clones is missing; checked studies link under half to unresolved V genes, and the rest is unexplained. V and J calls and clone size are as listed in that table; D and trimming were resolved from the DNA. The sample table contains approximately 99,000 clones; only one count was recorded for 88% of them. The ten largest make up around 2% of the sample.

As for this clone: The antigen this receptor binds is unknown. No much larger clone is present one base from it, and per-base qualities are unavailable.

Material: peripheral blood. The sequence is built from TRBV28 and TRBJ1-6, with the D gene too uncertain to name. The clonotype originates from a man between 50 and 59 years old with COVID-19, enrolled during active disease. This receptor has the CDR3 CASSFFQASYNSPLHF. The DNA sequence is TGTGCCAGCAGTTTTTTCCAGGCCAGCTATAATTCACCCCTCCACTTT.